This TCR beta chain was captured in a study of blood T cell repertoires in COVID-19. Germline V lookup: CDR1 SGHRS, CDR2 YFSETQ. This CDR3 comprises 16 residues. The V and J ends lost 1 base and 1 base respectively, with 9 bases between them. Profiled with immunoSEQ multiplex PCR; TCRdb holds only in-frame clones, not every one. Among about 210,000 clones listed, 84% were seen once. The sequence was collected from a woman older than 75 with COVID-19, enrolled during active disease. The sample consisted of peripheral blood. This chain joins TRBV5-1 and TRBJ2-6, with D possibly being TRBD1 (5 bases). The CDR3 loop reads CASSLLGASGANVLTF. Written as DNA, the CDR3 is TGCGCCAGCAGCTTGTTAGGGGCTTCTGGGGCCAACGTCCTGACTTTC.